What follows describes a single T cell receptor beta chain. Its antigen is unidentified. Some clones are missing from TCRdb's copy, which holds only in-frame ones; the method was immunoSEQ multiplex PCR. The table records 550,000 to 750,000 clones, just over 90% of them present only once. There are 13 residues in the CDR3. The germline CDR1 and CDR2 sequences are SEHNR and FQNEAQ (reference sequence). Deletions cut 1 base from V and 8 bases from J, with 11 bases between. The data belong to a study of shared clonotypes between healthy human individuals. Study summary: CD4 naive and CD4 memory each took three plates per donor, while CD8 naive took two and CD8 memory one. Study-level points and caveats: It was the non-shared clonotypes that had lower generation probabilities than clonotypes shared by all four donors.

Naive CD8 cells lacked CD45RO, underwent positive selection for CCR7 and left out terminally differentiated effector memory CD45RA+ cells. Within Nashville, Tennessee resided all donors, each a Caucasian adult. This TCR came from a man between 25 and 39 years old in good health. V is TRBV7-9 and J is TRBJ1-2; a possible D gene is TRBD1 (6 bases). The material sequenced was naive CD8+ T cells sorted from blood. CDR3 in DNA: TGTGCCAGCAGCTTAGATCAGGGGTACGGCTACACCTTC. Protein: CASSLDQGYGYTF. The whole variable domain, filled in from reference TRBV7-9 and TRBJ1-2, reads DTGVSQNPRHKITKRGQNVTFRCDPISEHNRLYWYRQTLGQGPEFLTYFQNEAQLEKSRLLSDRFSAERPKGSFSTLEIQRTEQGDSAMYLCASSLDQGYGYTFGSGTRLTVV.